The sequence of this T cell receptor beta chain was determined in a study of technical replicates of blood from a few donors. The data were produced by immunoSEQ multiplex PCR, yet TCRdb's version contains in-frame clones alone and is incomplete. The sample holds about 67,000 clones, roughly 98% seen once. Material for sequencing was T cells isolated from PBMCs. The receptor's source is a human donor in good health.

The CDR3 bases are TGTGCCAGCAGTTACTCGAGGGGGGGGAGCAGTGAAAAACTGTTTTTT. Translation: CASSYSRGGSSEKLFF. The chain couples TRBV6-6 to TRBJ1-4; TRBD1 might be the D (6 bases). Germline CDR1 and CDR2: MNHNY and SVGAGI (reference sequence). V shed 0 bases and J shed 7 bases, with 15 bases lying between them. The CDR3 has 16 residues.